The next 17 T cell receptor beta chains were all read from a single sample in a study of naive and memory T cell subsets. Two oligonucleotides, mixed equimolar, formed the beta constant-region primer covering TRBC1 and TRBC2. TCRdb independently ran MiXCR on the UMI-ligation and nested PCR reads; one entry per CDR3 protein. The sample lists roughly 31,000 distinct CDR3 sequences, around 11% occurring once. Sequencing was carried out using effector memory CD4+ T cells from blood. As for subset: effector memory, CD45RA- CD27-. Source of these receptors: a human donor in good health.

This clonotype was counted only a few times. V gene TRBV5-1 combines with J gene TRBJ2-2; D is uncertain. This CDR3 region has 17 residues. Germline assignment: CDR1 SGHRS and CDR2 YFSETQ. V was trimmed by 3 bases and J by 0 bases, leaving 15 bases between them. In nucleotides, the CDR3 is TGCGCCAGCAGCTCGGTCGGGTCGCGGCCGAACACCGGGGAGCTGTTTTTT. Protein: CASSSVGSRPNTGELFF.

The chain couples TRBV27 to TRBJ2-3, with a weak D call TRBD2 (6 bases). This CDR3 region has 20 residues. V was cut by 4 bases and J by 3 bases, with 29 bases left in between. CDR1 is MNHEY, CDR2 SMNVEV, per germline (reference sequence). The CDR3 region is CASSSRAGRRFAGWTDTQYF. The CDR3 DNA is TGTGCCAGCAGTTCCAGGGCAGGGCGGCGGTTTGCGGGGTGGACAGATACGCAGTATTTT.

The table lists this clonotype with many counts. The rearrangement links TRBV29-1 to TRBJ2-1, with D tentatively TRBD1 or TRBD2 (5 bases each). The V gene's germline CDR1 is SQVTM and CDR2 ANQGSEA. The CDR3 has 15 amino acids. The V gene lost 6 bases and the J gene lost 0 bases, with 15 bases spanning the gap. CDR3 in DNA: TGCAGCGTATCACCGGGACCGAGCTCCTACAATGAGCAGTTCTTC. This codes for CSVSPGPSSYNEQFF.

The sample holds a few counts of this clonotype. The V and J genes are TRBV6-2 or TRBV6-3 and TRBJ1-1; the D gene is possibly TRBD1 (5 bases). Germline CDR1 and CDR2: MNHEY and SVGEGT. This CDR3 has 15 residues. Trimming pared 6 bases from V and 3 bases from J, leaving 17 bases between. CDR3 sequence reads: CASSRETGGDTEAFF. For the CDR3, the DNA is TGTGCCAGCAGCCGGGAAACCGGGGGGGACACTGAAGCTTTCTTT.

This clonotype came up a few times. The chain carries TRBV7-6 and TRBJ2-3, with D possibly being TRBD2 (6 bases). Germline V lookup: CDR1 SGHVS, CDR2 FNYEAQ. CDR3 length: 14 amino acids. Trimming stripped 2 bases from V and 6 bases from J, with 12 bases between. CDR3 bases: TGTGCCAGCAGCTTAACCGGGGGTGGGGATACGCAGTATTTT. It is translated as CASSLTGGGDTQYF.

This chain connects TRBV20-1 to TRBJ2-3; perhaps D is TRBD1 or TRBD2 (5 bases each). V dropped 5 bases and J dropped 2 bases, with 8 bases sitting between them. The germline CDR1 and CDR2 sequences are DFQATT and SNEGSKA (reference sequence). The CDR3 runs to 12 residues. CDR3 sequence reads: CSASGATDTQYF. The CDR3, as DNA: TGCAGTGCTTCCGGGGCCACAGATACGCAGTATTTT.

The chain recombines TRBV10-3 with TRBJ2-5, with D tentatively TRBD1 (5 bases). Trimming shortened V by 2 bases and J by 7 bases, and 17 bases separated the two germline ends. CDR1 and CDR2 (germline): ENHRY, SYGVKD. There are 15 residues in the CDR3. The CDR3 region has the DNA TGTGCCATCAGTGAGGACCTTACAGGATCGGGGACCCAGTACTTC. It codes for CAISEDLTGSGTQYF.

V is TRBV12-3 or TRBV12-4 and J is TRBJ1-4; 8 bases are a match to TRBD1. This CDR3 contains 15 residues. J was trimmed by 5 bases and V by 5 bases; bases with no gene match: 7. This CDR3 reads CASSARQGSNEKLFF. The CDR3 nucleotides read TGTGCCAGCAGTGCAAGACAGGGGTCGAATGAAAAACTGTTTTTT.

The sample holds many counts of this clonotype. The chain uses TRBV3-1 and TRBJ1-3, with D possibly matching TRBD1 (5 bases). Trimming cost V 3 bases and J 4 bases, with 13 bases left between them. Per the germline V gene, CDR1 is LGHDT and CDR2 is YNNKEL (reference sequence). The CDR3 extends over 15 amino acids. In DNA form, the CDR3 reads TGTGCCAGCAGCCATGTCTGGGGGTCCGGAAACACCATATATTTT. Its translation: CASSHVWGSGNTIYF.

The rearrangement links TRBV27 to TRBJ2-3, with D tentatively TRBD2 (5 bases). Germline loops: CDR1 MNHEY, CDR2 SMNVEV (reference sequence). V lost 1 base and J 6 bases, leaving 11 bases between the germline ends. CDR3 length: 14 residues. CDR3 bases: TGTGCCAGCAGTTTATTGCGGGCCGGTGATACGCAGTATTTT. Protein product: CASSLLRAGDTQYF.

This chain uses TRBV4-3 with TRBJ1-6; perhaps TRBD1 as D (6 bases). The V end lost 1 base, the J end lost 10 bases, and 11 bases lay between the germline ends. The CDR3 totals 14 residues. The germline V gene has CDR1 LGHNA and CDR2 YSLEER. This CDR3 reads CASSQGRGGSPLHF. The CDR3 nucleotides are TGCGCCAGCAGCCAAGGCAGGGGAGGATCACCCCTCCACTTT.

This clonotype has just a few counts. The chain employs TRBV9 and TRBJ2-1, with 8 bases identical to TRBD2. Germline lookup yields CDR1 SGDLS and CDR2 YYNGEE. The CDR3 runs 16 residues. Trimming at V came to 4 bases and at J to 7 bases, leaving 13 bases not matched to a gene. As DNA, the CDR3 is TGTGCCAGCAGCCCGCGGGGACGGGGGGGAGAGAATGAGCAGTTCTTC. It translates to CASSPRGRGGENEQFF.

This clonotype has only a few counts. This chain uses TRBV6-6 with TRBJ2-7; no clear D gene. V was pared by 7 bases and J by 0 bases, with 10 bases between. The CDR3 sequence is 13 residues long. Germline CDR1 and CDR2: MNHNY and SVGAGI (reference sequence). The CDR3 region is CASTPTDSYEQYF. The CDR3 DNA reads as TGTGCCAGCACCCCCACAGACTCCTACGAGCAGTACTTC.

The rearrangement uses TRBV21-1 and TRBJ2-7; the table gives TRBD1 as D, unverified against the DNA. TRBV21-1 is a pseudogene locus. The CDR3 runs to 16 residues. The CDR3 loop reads CASEGALVQGSYEQYF. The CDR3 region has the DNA TGTGCCAGCGAAGGAGCACTGGTTCAGGGCAGCTACGAGCAGTACTTC.

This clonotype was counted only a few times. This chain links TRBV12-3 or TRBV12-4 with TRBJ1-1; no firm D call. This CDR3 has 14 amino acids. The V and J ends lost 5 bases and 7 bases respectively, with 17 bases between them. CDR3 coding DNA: TGTGCCAGCAGTCCTGGACTCACGAGTAGTGAAGCTTTCTTT. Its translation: CASSPGLTSSEAFF.

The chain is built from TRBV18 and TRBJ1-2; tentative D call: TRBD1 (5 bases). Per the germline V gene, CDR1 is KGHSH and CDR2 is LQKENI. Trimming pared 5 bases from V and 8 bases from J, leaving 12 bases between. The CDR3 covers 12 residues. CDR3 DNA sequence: TGTGCCAGCTCAGAGGGGCGCCGGGGCTACACCTTC. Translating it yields CASSEGRRGYTF.

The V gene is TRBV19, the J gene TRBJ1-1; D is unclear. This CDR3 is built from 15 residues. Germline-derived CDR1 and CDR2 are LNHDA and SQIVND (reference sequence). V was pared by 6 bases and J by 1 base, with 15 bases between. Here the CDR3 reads CASRAPRGSNTEAFF. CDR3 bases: TGTGCCAGTAGAGCCCCAAGAGGTTCGAACACTGAAGCTTTCTTT.